The source of this T cell receptor beta chain is a study of beta chain features in type 1 diabetes. Overall study results and limits: In comparison with healthy donors, patients had naive, central memory and Treg TCRB repertoires that appeared more similar. Significant though moderate, a shortening of TCRB CDR3s appeared in all four CD4+ subsets of Type 1 diabetes patients. PCR might favor shorter templates, but any such skew would affect patients and controls equally.

A few counts support this clone. The antigen remains unidentified. Germline CDR1 SGHTA, CDR2 FQGNSA. The CDR3 contains 16 residues. V shed 5 bases and J shed 0 bases, with 14 bases lying between them. The purity of all sorted populations exceeded 95%. Isolated RNA was reverse transcribed in full, so expressed TCRB transcripts were sequenced. The table came from immunoSEQ multiplex PCR; TCRdb's copy has only in-frame clones and leaves some out. The top ten clones hold under 1.5% of a sample with 120,000 to 150,000 clones, under 11% of them seen once. The TCR sequence derives from a man aged 18 to 35 in good health. This chain uses TRBV7-2 with TRBJ2-1, with a tentative D call TRBD2 (6 bases). Sequencing was done on a sample of naive CD4+ T cells from blood. The DNA for the CDR3 is TGTGCCAGCAGCCCCTGGGGGGAGAGCTCCTACAATGAGCAGTTCTTC. Protein: CASSPWGESSYNEQFF. The full variable domain, completed using reference TRBV7-2 and TRBJ2-1, is GAGVSQSPSNKVTEKGKDVELRCDPISGHTALYWYRQSLGQGLEFLIYFQGNSAPDKSGLPSDRFSAERTGGSVSTLTIQRTQQEDSAVYLCASSPWGESSYNEQFFGPGTRLTVL.